This TCR beta chain stems from a study of blood T cell repertoires in COVID-19. The CDR3 spans 14 residues. V lost 3 bases and J 10 bases, leaving 16 bases between the germline ends. Germline-derived CDR1 and CDR2 are LGHNA and YSLEER. Using immunoSEQ multiplex PCR, the repertoire was profiled, and TCRdb retains in-frame clones only, with some absent. Of 150,000 to 200,000 clones in the sample, around 82% were seen once. Sequencing input: PBMCs or T cells enriched from blood (not recorded which). The clonotype originates from a woman aged 55-69 years with acute COVID-19. The chain has TRBV4-3 and TRBJ2-1, with D unclear. The CDR3 bases are TGCGCCAGCAGCCAGATGAGGCAGCTGGAGGAGCAGTTCTTC. Protein product: CASSQMRQLEEQFF.